What follows are 9 T cell receptor beta chains derived from one specimen sequenced in a study of glioma-infiltrating T cells. Using RNA template, CDR3s of TCR alpha and beta were amplified with iRepertoire arm-PCR. Each CDR3 protein is one row after TCRdb ran MiXCR on the multiplex PCR reads. The top ten clones hold about 19% of a sample with roughly 190,000 distinct CDR3 sequences, 32% of them seen once. The sample consisted of glioma tissue, nonneoplastic brain tissue, or PBMCs (not recorded which). The receptor source for this set is a human donor with low-grade glioma or glioblastoma, undergoing nonglioma brain surgery, or in good health (not recorded which).

For this clonotype: This likely comes from a read error, as the CDR3 has no conserved phenylalanine or tryptophan at its end. The chain links TRBV3-1 to TRBJ1-1; D possibly corresponds to TRBD1 (6 bases). The germline V gene encodes CDR1 LGHDT and CDR2 YNNKEL (reference sequence). This CDR3 comprises 14 residues. Here the CDR3 reads CAGSQVGGRTEAFS. In nucleotides, the CDR3 is TGTGCCGGCAGCCAAGTGGGGGGCAGGACTGAAGCTTTCTCT.

V usage is TRBV28 and J usage is TRBJ2-7; D might be TRBD1 (6 bases). CDR1 and CDR2 (germline): MDHEN, SYDVKM. This CDR3 is 14 amino acids long. V lost 1 base and J lost 3, with 10 bases in between. CDR3 DNA: TGTGCCAGCAGTTTATCTGGGACATTCTACGAGCAGTACTTC. It codes for CASSLSGTFYEQYF.

The V and J genes are TRBV28 and TRBJ2-3; weak D call: TRBD2 (6 bases). The V gene lost 7 bases and the J gene lost 7 bases, with 21 bases spanning the gap. The CDR3 runs to 15 residues. Germline V CDR1 and CDR2: MDHEN, SYDVKM. Here the CDR3 reads CASIPGGASAYTQYF. In DNA, the CDR3 is TGTGCCAGCATCCCCGGTGGAGCTAGCGCATATACGCAGTATTTT.

Worth noting for this clonotype: A much larger clone lies a single base off, so this may be a read error. The J gene is TRBJ1-5, the V gene TRBV12-3 or TRBV12-4; 9 nucleotides line up with TRBD1. CDR3 size: 15 residues. V gave up 5 bases and J gave up 3 bases; unmatched junction bases: 5. CDR3 protein: CASSAGTGPNQPQHF. The CDR3 DNA reads as TGTGCCAGCAGTGCAGGGACAGGGCCCAATCAGCCCCAGCATTTT.

This sequence joins TRBV19 and TRBJ2-2; tentatively, D is TRBD1 (6 bases). In germline, CDR1 is LNHDA, CDR2 SQIVND (reference sequence). The germline V and J ends were trimmed by 5 bases and 4 bases, with 17 bases remaining between them. This CDR3 contains 16 residues. The CDR3 DNA reads as TGTGCCAGTAGTGCAACAGGGTTTCCCTTCACCGGGGAGCTGTTTTTT. Translated, it gives CASSATGFPFTGELFF.

This chain links TRBV3-1 with TRBJ2-7, with 14 positions matching TRBD2. Losses at the gene ends were 4 bases for V and 7 bases for J; bases not matched to a gene: 3. This CDR3 has 14 residues. The germline gives CDR1 LGHDT, CDR2 YNNKEL (reference sequence). CDR3 amino acids: CASSPTSGRVEQYF. As DNA, the CDR3 is TGTGCCAGCAGCCCGACTAGCGGGAGGGTGGAGCAGTACTTC.

About this clonotype itself: The germline gene is not matched at one end of the junction; a read error may be the cause. This chain uses TRBV6-1 with TRBJ1-1; 12 bases map to TRBD1. Germline V lookup: CDR1 MNHNS, CDR2 SASEGT. The CDR3 contains 18 residues. CDR3 sequence (DNA): TGTGCCATCAGTGAGCCCGCCGGGACAGGGGGCGTTGACACTGAAGCTTTCTTT. It codes for CAISEPAGTGGVDTEAFF.

This clonotype was seen ten or more times. The rearrangement uses TRBV28 and TRBJ2-2; TRBD2 matches at 9 bases. The CDR3 runs 15 residues. V trimming: 6 bases; J trimming: 6 bases; junction bases outside the gene matches: 8. CDR1 is MDHEN, CDR2 SYDVKM, per germline. CDR3 in amino acids: CASRVAGALAGELFF. The CDR3 DNA follows: TGTGCCAGCAGGGTAGCGGGAGCGCTCGCCGGGGAGCTGTTTTTT.

This clonotype was found many times. The chain recombines TRBV20-1 with TRBJ2-1, with 16 bases lining up with TRBD2. Germline V lookup: CDR1 DFQATT, CDR2 SNEGSKA (reference sequence). The V and J ends lost 4 bases and 9 bases, in that order; junction bases with no gene match: 6. The CDR3 spans 15 residues. CDR3 residues: CSAKVGTSGRGEQFF. In DNA form, the CDR3 reads TGCAGTGCTAAAGTCGGGACTAGCGGGAGGGGTGAGCAGTTCTTC.